This is a list of T cell receptor beta chains from one sample in a study of T-cell memory formation after mild COVID-19. TCRdb ran MiXCR on the 5' RACE reads and lists one entry per CDR3 protein. The repertoire holds more than 150,000 distinct CDR3 sequences, 11% seen once, with roughly 3.8% in the top ten. Sequenced: PBMCs or a T cell subset sorted from them (not recorded which). These receptors came from a man aged 18 to 35 who had mild COVID-19 (a few samples of this study predate the infection). Cell type and time point are not known. The CDR3 runs from the conserved cysteine through the conserved F or W. A D gene is named only where the DNA matches it firmly. Rows give clone size only sometimes, using once, few, many, or a class for an expanded clone.

V,D,size,J,DNA,CDR3
TRBV4-1,-,few,TRBJ2-7,TGCGCCAGCAGCCTCTGGAAAAGGCCGTCCTACGAGCAGTACTTC,CASSLWKRPSYEQYF
TRBV5-1,TRBD1,few,TRBJ2-3,TGCGCCAGCAGCTTCGAATGGGACAGCTATGATACGCAGTATTTT,CASSFEWDSYDTQYF
TRBV20-1,TRBD2,-,TRBJ2-3,TGCAGTGCTAGCCCTCGACTAGCGGCCACAGATACGCAGTATTTT,CSASPRLAATDTQYF
TRBV4-3,TRBD1,-,TRBJ2-1,TGCGCCAGCAGCCAAGCCCCCCCGGGACAGGGCTACAATGAGCAGTTCTTC,CASSQAPPGQGYNEQFF
TRBV5-1,TRBD1,many,TRBJ1-6,TGCGCCAGCAGCTTGGAAGGGACAGGGGGTTCACCCCTCCACTTT,CASSLEGTGGSPLHF
TRBV7-2,-,few,TRBJ2-5,TGTGCCAGCAGCTGGCGGGACACACAAGAGACCCAGTACTTC,CASSWRDTQETQYF
TRBV27,-,-,TRBJ2-3,TGTGCCAGCAGTTTTGGTTATAGCACAGATACGCAGTATTTT,CASSFGYSTDTQYF
TRBV11-2,TRBD2,few,TRBJ2-5,TGTGCCAGCAGCAAGCGGGGGGGCTTATTAGGAGAGACCCAGTACTTC,CASSKRGGLLGETQYF
TRBV10-1,TRBD1,-,TRBJ1-1,TGCGCCAGCAGAGAGGACAGGGACCTTGAAGCTTTCTTT,CASREDRDLEAFF
TRBV5-1,-,-,TRBJ1-2,TGCGCCAGCAGCCCGCGAGCGGGTAGCAACTATGGCTACACCTTC,CASSPRAGSNYGYTF
TRBV18,-,few,TRBJ1-1,TGTGCCAGCCAAGTCGGGGAGAACACTGAAGCTTTCTTT,CASQVGENTEAFF
TRBV7-9,-,-,TRBJ1-1,TGTGCCAGCAGCTTAGACGAAAACACTGAAGCTTTCTTT,CASSLDENTEAFF
TRBV20-1,-,-,TRBJ1-5,TGCAGTGCTAGAGTGGGGTTGGGAAAGCCCCAGCATTTT,CSARVGLGKPQHF
TRBV4-1,TRBD1,few,TRBJ1-1,TGCGCCAGCAGCCGACAGGGGGCTGGGGACACTGAAGCTTTCTTT,CASSRQGAGDTEAFF